This TCR beta chain was recovered during a study of cytomegalovirus exposure and HLA in healthy donors. There was no recording of CMV serostatus for this donor. Germline V gene data show CDR1 as LNHDA and CDR2 as SQIVND (reference sequence). CDR3 length: 16 residues. V dropped 5 bases and J dropped 1; count of bases not matched to a gene: 3. Overall study results and limits: In a later analysis, a genetic analysis reported fewer productive-TCR N-insertions in an Asian-associated ancestry cluster than the cohort average. A later analysis linked a missense DCLRE1C variant to TCR beta V- and J-gene trimming.

PCR was performed using 60 Vbeta and 13 Jbeta primers. Per the original methods: In a later analysis, some 80 million unique TCR beta chains included roughly 11 million shared by two or more donors. Sequencing was performed with immunoSEQ multiplex PCR; in TCRdb, only in-frame clones are kept and a portion is missing. V and J calls and clone size follow that table, whereas D and trimming were derived from the DNA. The sample has approximately 100,000 clones, 74% seen once. Concerning this clone itself: Its target is unknown.

The origin of this receptor is a human donor in good health. The chain uses TRBV19 and TRBJ2-5; 14 nucleotides match TRBD2. Sample: PBMCs. The CDR3 sequence is CASSGTSGGRQETQYF. The CDR3 DNA sequence: TGTGCCAGTAGTGGGACTAGCGGGGGACGCCAAGAGACCCAGTACTTC.